The 25 T cell receptor beta chains reported below all come from one sample, sequenced in a study of T cell repertoires in cytomegalovirus infection. TCRdb processed the reads anew with MiXCR; each CDR3 protein has one entry. In the table there are 150,000 to 200,000 distinct CDR3 sequences, roughly 27% of which are singletons. The material sequenced was PBMCs. These receptors all stem from a human donor in good health (CMV status not recorded). Some clones in this sample may be carry-over from other donors' samples.

This clonotype was observed at least ten times. The V call is TRBV7-2, the J call TRBJ2-2; a weak D match, TRBD1 (5 bases). V was clipped by 5 bases and J by 6 bases, with 13 bases between them. The CDR3 consists of 14 residues. The V gene's germline CDR1 is SGHTA and CDR2 FQGNSA. The CDR3 spells CASSPGRASGELFF. In nucleotides, the CDR3 is TGTGCCAGCAGCCCAGGCAGGGCGTCCGGGGAGCTGTTTTTT.

The chain combines TRBV12-5 with TRBJ2-1; 7 bases match TRBD2. CDR3 length equals 14 residues. The V and J ends lost 5 bases and 2 bases, in that order; junction bases with no gene match: 3. Germline V lookup: CDR1 LGHNT, CDR2 FRNRAP. The CDR3 nucleotides are TGTGCTAGTGGTCCAACTAGCGCCTACAATGAGCAGTTCTTC. It specifies CASGPTSAYNEQFF.

This clonotype has a handful of counts. The gene calls are TRBV12-3 or TRBV12-4 and TRBJ1-2; TRBD1 agrees at 8 bases. The V segment lost 2 bases and the J segment 7 bases; nucleotides outside the gene matches: 3. The CDR3 is 13 amino acids. CDR3 nucleotides: TGTGCCAGCAGTTTATCAGGGGGCCTTGGCTACACCTTC. It specifies CASSLSGGLGYTF.

This sequence joins TRBV7-3 and TRBJ2-5; 7 nucleotides align to TRBD1. Trimming at V came to 2 bases and at J to 5 bases, leaving 8 bases not matched to a gene. Per germline, CDR1 SGHTA and CDR2 FQGTGA. The CDR3 has 15 amino acids. The CDR3, as DNA: TGTGCCAGCAGCTTATCTCAGGGGGAGTCGGAGACCCAGTACTTC. This gives the protein CASSLSQGESETQYF.

This clonotype turned up a few times. The gene calls are TRBV7-3 and TRBJ2-1, with no clear D. Between the trimmed V and J ends, which lost 0 bases and 10 bases, there was a span of 10 bases. The germline V gene has CDR1 SGHTA and CDR2 FQGTGA. This CDR3 has 13 residues. This CDR3 is CASSLTIREEQFF. As DNA, the CDR3 is TGTGCCAGCAGCTTAACGATTAGGGAAGAGCAGTTCTTC.

The chain links TRBV2 to TRBJ1-5, with D perhaps TRBD1 (5 bases). Germline V lookup: CDR1 SNHLY, CDR2 FYNNEI. The germline V and J ends were trimmed by 10 bases and 1 base, with 11 bases remaining between them. There are 13 residues in the CDR3. The DNA for the CDR3 is TGTGCCATGGGGGGGGACAGCAATCAGCCCCAGCATTTT. It codes for CAMGGDSNQPQHF.

This chain joins TRBV7-2 and TRBJ1-2; no clear D. CDR1 is SGHTA and CDR2 is FQGNSA in the germline V gene. The CDR3 spans 14 residues. Trimming removed 1 base from V and 1 base from J, with 7 bases in between. The CDR3 coding sequence is TGTGCCAGCAGCTTAGGAGCGGATAACTATGGCTACACCTTC. Translation: CASSLGADNYGYTF.

This clonotype has a count of ten or more. This chain links TRBV7-2 with TRBJ2-1, with D possibly being TRBD2 (5 bases). Germline lookup yields CDR1 SGHTA and CDR2 FQGNSA. This CDR3 has 15 residues. Trimming removed 4 bases at V and 4 bases at J, with 14 bases between. In nucleotides, the CDR3 is TGTGCCAGCAGCTCAAGGACTGATAATTACAATGAGCAGTTCTTC. It specifies CASSSRTDNYNEQFF.

This clonotype was counted a few times. The chain combines TRBV5-1 with TRBJ2-1, with TRBD2 as a possible D gene (7 bases). Germline CDR1 reads SGHRS; CDR2 reads YFSETQ. V lost 0 bases and J 7 bases, leaving 14 bases between the germline ends. CDR3 length: 15 amino acids. In DNA form, the CDR3 reads TGCGCCAGCAGCTTGGCTGCGGGGGCCGGGAATGAGCAGTTCTTC. Its protein is CASSLAAGAGNEQFF.

This clonotype was seen repeatedly, ten times or more. This chain joins TRBV6-1 and TRBJ2-6; D is ambiguous. The CDR3 totals 16 residues. Trimming took 4 bases from V and 0 from J, leaving 10 bases between them. CDR1 and CDR2 (germline): MNHNS, SASEGT. CDR3 in amino acids: CASSGGRISGANVLTF. The DNA for the CDR3 is TGTGCCAGCAGTGGCGGACGGATCTCTGGGGCCAACGTCCTGACTTTC.

This clonotype was recorded a few times. The V gene is TRBV7-2, the J gene TRBJ1-1, with a possible D match to TRBD1 (6 bases). The germline gives CDR1 SGHTA, CDR2 FQGNSA. V was pared by 3 bases and J by 3 bases, with 23 bases between. The CDR3 consists of 18 residues. DNA of the CDR3: TGTGCCAGCAGCTTTCAGTCCTCATTCGGGGGGCTCGACACTGAAGCTTTCTTT. Its translation: CASSFQSSFGGLDTEAFF.

In its sample, this clonotype was seen a few times. The gene calls are TRBV7-8 and TRBJ1-4; D is perhaps TRBD1 (6 bases). The ends were cut back, 5 bases at V and 7 bases at J, with 23 bases in the middle. Per germline, CDR1 SGHVS and CDR2 FQNEAQ. The CDR3 totals 17 residues. The CDR3 DNA reads as TGTGCCAGCAGCGCAGAAGGGGGTTTGATGGCTGGTGAAAAACTGTTTTTT. Translation gives CASSAEGGLMAGEKLFF.

Worth noting for this clonotype: A junction end diverges from the germline sequence, so it may reflect a read error. This chain uses TRBV5-3 with TRBJ2-5; perhaps TRBD1 as D (6 bases). TRBV5-3 is recorded as an ORF, its role being uncertain. The CDR3 spans 13 residues. CDR3 in amino acids: CASSSGQQETQYF. Here the CDR3 DNA reads TGTGCCAGCAGCTCCGGACAGCAAGAGACCCAGTACTTC.

The chain carries TRBV7-4 and TRBJ1-2; no reliable D call. The V gene lost 8 bases and the J gene lost 7 bases, with 17 bases spanning the gap. Germline assignment: CDR1 SGHVT and CDR2 SQSDAQ. This CDR3 has 13 residues. DNA of the CDR3: TGTGCCAGCCACGGAGCGGTCGAGGGTGGCTACACCTTC. Its protein is CASHGAVEGGYTF.

This sequence joins TRBV29-1 and TRBJ2-7; TRBD1 aligns across 7 bases. CDR3 length: 14 amino acids. V gave up 6 bases and J gave up 0 bases; unmatched junction bases: 8. Looked up from germline, CDR1 is SQVTM and CDR2 is ANQGSEA. CDR3 in amino acids: CSVDPTGSSYEQYF. The CDR3 DNA reads TGCAGCGTAGACCCGACAGGGAGCTCCTACGAGCAGTACTTC.

The chain recombines TRBV6-6 with TRBJ1-4; D call uncertain. Germline V gene lookup returns CDR1 MNHNY and CDR2 SVGAGI (reference sequence). CDR3 size: 13 residues. Trimming stripped 5 bases from V and 7 bases from J, with 11 bases between. The CDR3 here is CASSPNAGEKLFF. The CDR3 coding sequence is TGTGCCAGCAGTCCGAACGCTGGTGAAAAACTGTTTTTT.

This clonotype turned up a few times. The V call is TRBV9, the J call TRBJ2-1; TRBD1 aligns across 7 bases. V lost 3 bases and J lost 5; bases outside the gene matches: 8. The CDR3 contains 15 residues. Germline CDR1 and CDR2: SGDLS and YYNGEE. CDR3 protein: CASSEGTVRHNEQFF. The CDR3 DNA follows: TGTGCCAGCAGCGAAGGGACAGTCCGCCACAATGAGCAGTTCTTC.

The chain uses TRBV12-3 or TRBV12-4 and TRBJ1-1; unclear D gene. The CDR3 totals 13 residues. V lost 5 bases and J 6 bases, leaving 13 bases between the germline ends. The DNA for the CDR3 is TGTGCCAGCAGTCAACTGGTTAGGGCTGAAGCTTTCTTT. Amino acids: CASSQLVRAEAFF.

This chain joins TRBV7-2 and TRBJ1-5; D is uncertain. Germline-derived CDR1 and CDR2 are SGHTA and FQGNSA. Trimming shortened V by 2 bases and J by 4 bases, and 12 bases separated the two germline ends. The CDR3 covers 15 residues. CDR3 region: CASSLNQPINQPQHF. CDR3 bases: TGTGCCAGCAGCTTAAATCAGCCGATAAATCAGCCCCAGCATTTT.

J is TRBJ1-1 and V is TRBV20-1; D unresolved. The CDR3 totals 14 residues. CDR1 is DFQATT, CDR2 SNEGSKA, per germline (reference sequence). V lost 3 bases, J lost 1 base, and 12 bases lay in between. The CDR3 loop reads CSARSTHSNTEAFF. CDR3 sequence (DNA): TGCAGTGCTAGGTCCACTCACTCGAACACTGAAGCTTTCTTT.

This clonotype was seen ten or more times. The V call is TRBV7-8, the J call TRBJ1-4; maybe TRBD1 (6 bases). CDR3 length: 16 amino acids. Germline V lookup: CDR1 SGHVS, CDR2 FQNEAQ. The germline V and J ends were trimmed by 5 bases and 0 bases, with 13 bases remaining between them. CDR3 DNA: TGTGCCAGCAGCCCTCGAGGGGGGGCAACTAATGAAAAACTGTTTTTT. Amino acids: CASSPRGGATNEKLFF.

The chain recombines TRBV20-1 with TRBJ2-1; D is unresolved. The length of the CDR3 is 16 residues. Germline V gene sequence: CDR1 DFQATT, CDR2 SNEGSKA (reference sequence). The V end lost 1 base, the J end lost 8 bases, and 21 bases lay between the germline ends. The CDR3 sequence is CSARVNKHWNFDEQFF. The CDR3, as DNA: TGCAGTGCTAGAGTGAATAAGCACTGGAATTTCGATGAGCAGTTCTTC.

This clonotype was seen more than once but under ten times. The V call is TRBV5-4, the J call TRBJ1-6; 9 positions match TRBD1. The CDR3 has 14 amino acids. In germline, CDR1 is SGHNT, CDR2 YYREEE (reference sequence). With 4 bases clipped from V and 7 bases from J, the junction kept 3 bases outside the gene matches. The CDR3: CASSIDRGNSPLHF. The CDR3 coding sequence is TGTGCCAGCAGCATCGACAGGGGGAATTCACCCCTCCACTTT.

This chain links TRBV7-8 with TRBJ2-1; tentative D call: TRBD2 (6 bases). Germline CDR1 reads SGHVS; CDR2 reads FQNEAQ. With 1 base removed from V and 6 bases from J, the gap between germline ends came to 10 bases. This CDR3 spans 14 amino acids. The CDR3 bases are TGTGCCAGCAGCTTAGGTGGAGGGATCAATGAGCAGTTCTTC. Its protein is CASSLGGGINEQFF.

The chain employs TRBV7-2 and TRBJ2-7; possible D gene TRBD1, 5 bases. Trimming pared 1 base from V and 2 bases from J, leaving 18 bases between. The CDR3 runs 17 residues. Germline V lookup: CDR1 SGHTA, CDR2 FQGNSA. CDR3 region: CASSLEWGRRNPYEQYF. As DNA, the CDR3 is TGTGCCAGCAGCTTAGAATGGGGCAGGAGAAATCCCTACGAGCAGTACTTC. Full variable domain (rest looked up from reference TRBV7-2 and TRBJ2-7): GAGVSQSPSNKVTEKGKDVELRCDPISGHTALYWYRQSLGQGLEFLIYFQGNSAPDKSGLPSDRFSAERTGGSVSTLTIQRTQQEDSAVYLCASSLEWGRRNPYEQYFGPGTRLTVT.